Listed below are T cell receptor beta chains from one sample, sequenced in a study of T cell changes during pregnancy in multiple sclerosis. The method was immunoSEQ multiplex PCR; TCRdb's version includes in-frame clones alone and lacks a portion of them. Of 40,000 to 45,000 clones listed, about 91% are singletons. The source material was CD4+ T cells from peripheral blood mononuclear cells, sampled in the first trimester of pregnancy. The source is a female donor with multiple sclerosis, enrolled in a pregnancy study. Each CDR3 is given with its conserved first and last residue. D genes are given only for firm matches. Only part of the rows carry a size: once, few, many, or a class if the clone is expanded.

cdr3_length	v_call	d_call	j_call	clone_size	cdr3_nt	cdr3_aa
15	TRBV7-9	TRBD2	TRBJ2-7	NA	TGTGCCAGCAGCTCCCTTAGCGGGATCTCCTACGAGCAGTACTTC	CASSSLSGISYEQYF
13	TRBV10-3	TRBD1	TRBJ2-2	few	TGTGCCAGCCGGGGACAGCACACCGGGGAGCTGTTTTTT	CASRGQHTGELFF
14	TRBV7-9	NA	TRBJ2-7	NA	TGTGCCAGCAGCCCCGGGAAAGCGGACTACGAGCAGTACTTC	CASSPGKADYEQYF
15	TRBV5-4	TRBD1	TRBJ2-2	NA	TGTGCCAGCAGCCTAAGGACAGGCCCCACCGGGGAGCTGTTTTTT	CASSLRTGPTGELFF
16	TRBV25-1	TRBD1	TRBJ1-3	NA	TGTGCCAGCAGTCCTCATGGCAGGGGGTCGGAAAACGCCATATATTTT	CASSPHGRGSENAIYF
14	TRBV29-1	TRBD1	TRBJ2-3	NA	TGCAGCGTTCCAAAGACAGGGTGGGCAGATACGCAGTATTTT	CSVPKTGWADTQYF
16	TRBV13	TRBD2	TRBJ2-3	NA	TGTGCCAGCAGCTGGAGCGGGAGGGCCGGCACAGATACGCAGTATTTT	CASSWSGRAGTDTQYF
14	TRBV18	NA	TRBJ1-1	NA	TGTGCCAGCTCACCAGTCGACAGGAACACTGAAGCTTTCTTT	CASSPVDRNTEAFF
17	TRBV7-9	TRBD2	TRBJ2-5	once	TGTGCCAGCAGCTTATTCGTGGGACTAGCGGACCTGGAGACCCAGTACTTC	CASSLFVGLADLETQYF
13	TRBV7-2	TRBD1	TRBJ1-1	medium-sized	TGTGCCAGCGAGCCGGGACAGAGCACTGAAGCTTTCTTT	CASEPGQSTEAFF
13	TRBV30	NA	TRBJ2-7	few	TGTGCCTGGAGTAGGGGGGGAGTCTACGAGCAGTACTTC	CAWSRGGVYEQYF
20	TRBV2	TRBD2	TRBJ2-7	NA	TGTGCCAGCAGCCGCGGAACCGGGGAAGTTAGCGGGAGGTTCTCCTACGAGCAGTACTTC	CASSRGTGEVSGRFSYEQYF
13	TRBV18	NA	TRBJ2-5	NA	TGTGCCAGCTCACCACGACAACAAGAGACCCAGTACTTC	CASSPRQQETQYF
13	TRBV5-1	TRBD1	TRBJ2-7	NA	TGCGCCAGCAGTTTTACAGGGGTCTACGAGCAGTACTTC	CASSFTGVYEQYF
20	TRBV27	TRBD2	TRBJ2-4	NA	TGTGCCAGCAGTTTATCTCTTCGAGCGGGAGGGTTCCAAGCCAAAAACATTCAGTACTTC	CASSLSLRAGGFQAKNIQYF
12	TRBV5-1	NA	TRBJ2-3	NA	TGCGCCAGCAGGGACAGTTCGGATACGCAGTATTTT	CASRDSSDTQYF
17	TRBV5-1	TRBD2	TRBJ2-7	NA	TGCGCCAGCAGCCCTTTTACTAGCGGGAGGGCCGGGAACGAGCAGTACTTC	CASSPFTSGRAGNEQYF
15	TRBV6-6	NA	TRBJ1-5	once	TGTGCCAGCACCCCCTGGGAGGATAGCAATCAGCCCCAGCATTTT	CASTPWEDSNQPQHF
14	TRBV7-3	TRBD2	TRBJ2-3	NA	TGTGCCAGCAGCCCAACTAGCGGGATTGGTACGCAGTATTTT	CASSPTSGIGTQYF
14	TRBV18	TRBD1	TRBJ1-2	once	TGTGCCAGCTCACCGGGACAGATTAACTATGGCTACACCTTC	CASSPGQINYGYTF
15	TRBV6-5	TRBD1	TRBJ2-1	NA	TGTGCCAGCACCAAGGGACAGGGAGTCTACAATGAGCAGTTCTTC	CASTKGQGVYNEQFF
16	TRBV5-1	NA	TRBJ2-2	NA	TGCGCCAGCAGCTGGACAGCGATTGAGGACACCGGGGAGCTGTTTTTT	CASSWTAIEDTGELFF
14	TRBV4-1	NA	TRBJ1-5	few	TGCGCCAGCAGCCAAGGACAGGTCAATCAGCCCCAGCATTTT	CASSQGQVNQPQHF
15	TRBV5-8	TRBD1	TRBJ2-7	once	TGTGCCAGCAGCAGGGGGGACAGGGGCAAGGACGAGCAGTACTTC	CASSRGDRGKDEQYF
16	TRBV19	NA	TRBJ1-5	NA	TGTGCCAGTAGTGATCCGGGACAAGGAGGTCCTGGGCCCCAGCATTTT	CASSDPGQGGPGPQHF
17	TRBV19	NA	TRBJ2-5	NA	TGTGCCAGTAGCTCACTTGGACAGACCTACCCGCAGGAGACCCAGTACTTC	CASSSLGQTYPQETQYF
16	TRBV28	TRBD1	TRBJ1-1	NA	TGTGCCAGCAGTTTATACGGGGACAGGGTTGTACCTGAAGCTTTCTTT	CASSLYGDRVVPEAFF
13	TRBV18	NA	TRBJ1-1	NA	TGTGCCAGCTCACAAAGGGAGGACACTGAAGCTTTCTTT	CASSQREDTEAFF
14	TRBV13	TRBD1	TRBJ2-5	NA	TGTGCCAGCAGCTTAGTTCCCAGGGGGGAGACCCAGTACTTC	CASSLVPRGETQYF
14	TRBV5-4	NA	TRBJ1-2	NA	TGTGCCAGCAGCTTACAGGGAAGTGTTGGTGGCTACACCTTC	CASSLQGSVGGYTF
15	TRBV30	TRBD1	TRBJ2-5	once	TGTGCCTGGAGTGAAATACAGGGGGCTCGGGAGACCCAGTACTTC	CAWSEIQGARETQYF
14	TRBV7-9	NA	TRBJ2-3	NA	TGTGCCAGCAGCTTAGCGCGGAGCACAGATACGCAGTATTTT	CASSLARSTDTQYF
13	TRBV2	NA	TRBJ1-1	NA	TGTGCCAGCGGTGCAGACTGGAACACTGAAGCTTTCTTT	CASGADWNTEAFF
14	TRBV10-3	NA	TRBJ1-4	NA	TGTGCCACCGGTAGCACTGCAACTAATGAAAAACTGTTTTTT	CATGSTATNEKLFF
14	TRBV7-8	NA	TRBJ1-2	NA	TGTGCCAGCAGCTTGGACGGGGATCGTTATGGCTACACCTTC	CASSLDGDRYGYTF
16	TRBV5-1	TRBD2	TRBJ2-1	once	TGCGCCAGCAGCCGGACTAGCGGAGCGGGGCACAATGAGCAGTTCTTC	CASSRTSGAGHNEQFF
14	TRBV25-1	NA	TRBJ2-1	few	TGTGCCAGCAGTGGGATGAGGCCCTACAATGAGCAGTTCTTC	CASSGMRPYNEQFF
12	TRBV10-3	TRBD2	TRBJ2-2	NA	TGTGCCATCAAGCGGGAGGGCGGGGAGCTGTTTTTT	CAIKREGGELFF
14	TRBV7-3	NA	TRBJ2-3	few	TGTGCCAGCAGCCAAAACGTAGCGGCAGATACGCAGTATTTT	CASSQNVAADTQYF
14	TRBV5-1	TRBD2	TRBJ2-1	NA	TGCGCCAGCAGCTTGACTAGCGGGAGCAATGAGCAGTTCTTC	CASSLTSGSNEQFF
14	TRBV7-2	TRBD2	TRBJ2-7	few	TGTGCCAGCAGCTTAGCTAGCGGGAGCTACGAGCAGTACTTC	CASSLASGSYEQYF
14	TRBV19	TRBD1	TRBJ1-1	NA	TGTGCCAGTAGTGTGACAGGGGGAGTCACTGAAGCTTTCTTT	CASSVTGGVTEAFF
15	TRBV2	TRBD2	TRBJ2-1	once	TGTGCCAGCACTCTACTAGCGGGAATGGTTAATGAGCAGTTCTTC	CASTLLAGMVNEQFF
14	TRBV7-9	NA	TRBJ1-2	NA	TGTGCCAGCAGCTTAAGGGGGGGGCTAAATGGCTACACCTTC	CASSLRGGLNGYTF
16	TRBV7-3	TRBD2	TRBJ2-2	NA	TGTGCCAGCAGCCGTAGCGGGAGCGATATCACCGGGGAGCTGTTTTTT	CASSRSGSDITGELFF
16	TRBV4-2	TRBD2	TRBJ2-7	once	TGTGCCAGCAGCCAAGGCGGAGTAGCGGGATCCCGCGAGCAGTACTTC	CASSQGGVAGSREQYF
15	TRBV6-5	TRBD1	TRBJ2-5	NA	TGTGCCAGCAGTTACTCTAGCCAGGGGGTGGAGACCCAGTACTTC	CASSYSSQGVETQYF
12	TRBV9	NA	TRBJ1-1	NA	TGTGCCAGCAGCCCCGGACAGACTGAAGCTTTCTTT	CASSPGQTEAFF
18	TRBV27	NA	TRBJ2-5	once	TGTGCCAGCAGTCCGATACGGACGGTAGGGGGTTGGGTAGAGACCCAGTACTTC	CASSPIRTVGGWVETQYF
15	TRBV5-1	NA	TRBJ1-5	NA	TGCGCCAGCAGCCCCGGGACTGCTACCTATCAGCCCCAGCATTTT	CASSPGTATYQPQHF
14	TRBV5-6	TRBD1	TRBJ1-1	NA	TGTGCCAGCAGCTTCCAGGGGGGGAACACTGAAGCTTTCTTT	CASSFQGGNTEAFF
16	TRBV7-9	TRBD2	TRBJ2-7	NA	TGTGCCAGCAGCTTAGCTTGGACTAGCGTACCCTACGAGCAGTACTTC	CASSLAWTSVPYEQYF
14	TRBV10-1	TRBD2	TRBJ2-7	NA	TGCGCCAGCAGTGGGGGACTAGCCATGTACGAGCAGTACTTC	CASSGGLAMYEQYF
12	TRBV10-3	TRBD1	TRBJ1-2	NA	TGTGCCATCAGTGAGACAGGGGATGGCTACACCTTC	CAISETGDGYTF
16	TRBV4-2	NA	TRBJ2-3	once	TGTGCCAGCAGCCAGGGCTCGAAGAGCCCCCCAGATACGCAGTATTTT	CASSQGSKSPPDTQYF
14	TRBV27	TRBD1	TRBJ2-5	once	TGTGCCAGCAGTTTAAGGACAGGACAAGAGACCCAGTACTTC	CASSLRTGQETQYF
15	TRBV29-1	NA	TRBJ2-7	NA	TGCAGCGTTCTTATAGGGGAACAGGGAACCTACGAGCAGTACTTC	CSVLIGEQGTYEQYF
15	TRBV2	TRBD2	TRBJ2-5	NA	TGTGCCAGCAGTGAAAGTAGCGGGAGACAAGAGACCCAGTACTTC	CASSESSGRQETQYF
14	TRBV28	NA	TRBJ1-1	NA	TGTGCCAGCAGTTCTCCGGGACACGACACTGAAGCTTTCTTT	CASSSPGHDTEAFF
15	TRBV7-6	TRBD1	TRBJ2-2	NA	TGTGCCAGCAGCCCCCAGGGGGCGAACACCGGGGAGCTGTTTTTT	CASSPQGANTGELFF